This T cell receptor (beta chain) emerged from a study of OX40 agonist ivuxolimab in advanced cancers. Study overall: In this trial design, patients received ivuxolimab intravenously at 0.01 to 10 mg/kg every 2 weeks. Mean age approximately 59 years, range about 23 to 79; roughly 82% male. Whole-study results and caveats: A proportion of nonresponders additionally exhibited low normalized T-cell clonal expansion.

The protocol was immunoSEQ multiplex PCR, while the TCRdb copy is restricted to in-frame clones and leaves out a portion. The sample contains roughly 100,000 clones, 86% of which appear only once. Comments on this clone: The antigen is unknown.

CDR3 length: 14 residues. Germline loops: CDR1 SGHTA, CDR2 FQGNSA. V lost 5 bases and J 7 bases, leaving 18 bases between the germline ends. The TCR originated in an adult with an advanced solid tumor such as melanoma, head and neck, liver or kidney cancer. The V and J genes are TRBV7-2 and TRBJ2-7; TRBD2 is a possible D gene (6 bases). The sequenced sample was CD4+ or CD8+ T cells sorted from blood, obtained in a trial of the OX40 agonist ivuxolimab. CDR3 in DNA: TGTGCCAGCAGCCGTAGCGGTAGACCAGGGGAGCAGTACTTC. Protein product: CASSRSGRPGEQYF.